This T cell receptor (beta chain) was captured in a study of spatial heterogeneity in lung cancer. Time point here: sample taken at primary tumor resection. There were 72 donors, all of them untreated patients with early-stage non-small cell lung cancer. The input material, whole RNA from tumor, nontumor lung or frozen PBMC, was sequenced unsorted. Using its own MiXCR run on the 5' RACE reads, TCRdb lists one record per CDR3 protein. The table includes about 8,800 distinct CDR3 sequences, more than 3.5% detected once. This clonotype was detected ten times or more. Its antigen is currently unknown. Study results and limitations: Tumors with more nonsynonymous mutations had more expanded intratumoral alpha and beta TCRs.

The CDR3 is 15 amino acids. The V gene lost 6 bases and the J gene lost 2 bases, with 17 bases spanning the gap. The source is a female donor with early-stage non-small cell lung cancer. J is TRBJ2-7 and V is TRBV12-3 or TRBV12-4; TRBD1 might be the D (6 bases). Material: lung tumor tissue, obtained at surgery. The CDR3 region has the DNA TGTGCCAGCAGCCCCCGCAACCCAGGGGCCTACGAGCAGTACTTC. It yields the protein CASSPRNPGAYEQYF.